The 13 T cell receptor beta chains given below trace back to one sample, sequenced in a study of blood T cells in healthy people across ages. For the second PCR, which ran for about 7 to 12 cycles, a sample-barcoded 5' primer and a J-beta primer mix were used. TCRdb itself ran the 5' RACE reads through MiXCR, one entry per CDR3 protein. The table has more than 650,000 distinct CDR3 sequences, 50% to 65% seen once. What was sequenced was blood. These receptors all come from a man aged 80 or over in good health.

This clonotype was seen a few times. V gene TRBV13 combines with J gene TRBJ2-5; 13 bases agree with TRBD2. The CDR3 is 18 amino acids. J gave up 1 base and V 5 bases, and 10 bases lay outside the gene matches. Germline lookup yields CDR1 PRHDT and CDR2 FYEKMQ (reference sequence). The CDR3 coding sequence is TGTGCCAGCAGCCATACCGGGACTAGCGGGGAAAGCCAAGAGACCCAGTACTTC. This codes for CASSHTGTSGESQETQYF.

The chain employs TRBV27 and TRBJ2-7, with 12 nucleotides matching TRBD2. Trimming cost V 5 bases and J 2 bases; bases outside gene matches: 10. Germline assignment: CDR1 MNHEY and CDR2 SMNVEV (reference sequence). The CDR3 is 17 amino acids. CDR3 sequence reads: CASSPRPTSGRAYEQYF. DNA for the CDR3: TGTGCCAGCAGTCCGCGGCCGACTAGCGGGAGAGCCTACGAGCAGTACTTC.

The rearrangement joins TRBV6-1 to TRBJ1-2; possible D gene TRBD1, 6 bases. The ends were cut back, 3 bases at V and 6 bases at J, with 14 bases in the middle. CDR1 and CDR2 (germline): MNHNS, SASEGT. CDR3 length: 14 amino acids. The CDR3 protein is CASSDWGQTNGYTF. The CDR3 DNA reads as TGTGCCAGCAGTGATTGGGGGCAGACTAATGGCTACACCTTC.

The rearrangement links TRBV5-6 to TRBJ2-3; D gene unclear. The CDR3 extends over 15 amino acids. The V end was cut by 2 bases, the J end by 5 bases, with 15 bases between. Per germline, CDR1 SGHDT and CDR2 YYEEEE. This CDR3 reads CASSFGSSRGDTQYF. In DNA, the CDR3 is TGTGCCAGCAGCTTCGGGTCGTCCCGTGGAGATACGCAGTATTTT.

This clonotype showed up just a few times. CDR3 nucleotides: TGCGCCAGCAGCCGGGGTTTAGCGGGAGGTTACAATGAGCAGTTCTTC. The encoded protein is CASSRGLAGGYNEQFF. This chain joins TRBV4-1 and TRBJ2-1, with 10 bases identical to TRBD2. With 4 bases clipped from V and 4 bases from J, the junction kept 7 bases outside the gene matches. From germline, CDR1 is MGHRA and CDR2 YSYEKL. The CDR3 consists of 16 residues.

The chain has TRBV12-3 or TRBV12-4 and TRBJ2-1, with D possibly matching TRBD2 (5 bases). V was pared by 5 bases and J by 2 bases, with 10 bases between. The CDR3 length is 14 residues. Here the CDR3 DNA reads TGTGCCAGCAGTCCGGAGGTGGCCTACAATGAGCAGTTCTTC. Protein: CASSPEVAYNEQFF.

This chain joins TRBV27 and TRBJ2-3, with D hard to call. This CDR3 region has 14 residues. CDR1 and CDR2 (germline): MNHEY, SMNVEV (reference sequence). The ends were cut back, 6 bases at V and 6 bases at J, with 16 bases in the middle. CDR3 in DNA: TGTGCCAGCAGACCGCACAGCGCCCGGGATACGCAGTATTTT. Translating it yields CASRPHSARDTQYF.

The chain carries TRBV12-3 or TRBV12-4 and TRBJ2-7; 8 nucleotides match TRBD1. The J segment lost 5 bases and the V segment lost 6 bases, leaving 3 bases of the junction unmatched. The CDR3 runs 12 residues. In DNA form, the CDR3 reads TGTGCCAGCAGCCGGACAGGGAACGAGCAGTACTTC. This translates into CASSRTGNEQYF.

CDR3 residues: CAISESGFGNEQYF. CDR3 in DNA: TGTGCCATCAGTGAATCAGGGTTTGGCAATGAGCAGTACTTC. The chain carries TRBV10-3 and TRBJ2-5; tentatively, D is TRBD1 (5 bases). The CDR3 sequence is 14 residues long. Germline V gene sequence: CDR1 ENHRY, CDR2 SYGVKD. Trimming pared 3 bases from V and 11 bases from J, leaving 19 bases between.

This clonotype was seen a few times. The chain couples TRBV7-2 to TRBJ1-2, with 9 nucleotides matching TRBD1. V shed 1 base and J 1 base; nucleotides not matched to a gene: 1. The germline gives CDR1 SGHTA, CDR2 FQGNSA. This CDR3 is 15 amino acids long. The CDR3 here is CASSLGDRVNYGYTF. CDR3 DNA: TGTGCCAGCAGCTTAGGGGACAGGGTTAACTATGGCTACACCTTC. Together with reference TRBV7-2 and TRBJ1-2, the CDR3 gives the full variable domain: GAGVSQSPSNKVTEKGKDVELRCDPISGHTALYWYRQSLGQGLEFLIYFQGNSAPDKSGLPSDRFSAERTGGSVSTLTIQRTQQEDSAVYLCASSLGDRVNYGYTFGSGTRLTVV.

The chain links TRBV20-1 to TRBJ2-5, with D maybe TRBD1 (6 bases). The J call may be faulty, since TRBJ2-7 better matches the DNA end. Looked up from germline, CDR1 is DFQATT and CDR2 is SNEGSKA (reference sequence). There are 13 residues in the CDR3. As DNA, the CDR3 is TGCAGTGGTTCCCAGGGGCCCCTCTACGAGCAGTACTTC. As protein: CSGSQGPLYEQYF.

The chain links TRBV24-1 to TRBJ2-5; TRBD2 is a possible D gene (6 bases). The germline CDR1 and CDR2 sequences are KGHDR and SFDVKD. The length of the CDR3 is 12 residues. The V end lost 0 bases, the J end lost 13 bases, and 11 bases lay between the germline ends. CDR3 sequence reads: CATSDLGTGLYF. CDR3 sequence (DNA): TGTGCCACCAGTGATTTGGGGACTGGGCTGTACTTC.

The chain recombines TRBV5-1 with TRBJ2-5, with TRBD1 matching over 9 bases. Trimming removed 3 bases from V and 5 bases from J; junction bases left unmatched: 5. Per the germline V gene, CDR1 is SGHRS and CDR2 is YFSETQ. CDR3 length: 14 residues. The CDR3: CASSSDRGSETQYF. CDR3 bases: TGCGCCAGCAGCTCGGACAGGGGCTCCGAGACCCAGTACTTC.